This is a list of T cell receptor beta chains from one sample in a study of T cells in Graves' hyperthyroidism and ophthalmopathy. TCRdb reanalysed the multiplex PCR reads using MiXCR and keeps one entry per CDR3 protein. The repertoire holds around 350,000 distinct CDR3 sequences, with about 16% as singletons. What was sequenced was blood. The receptor source for this set is a woman in her sixties or seventies with Graves' ophthalmopathy. Both conserved end residues are part of each CDR3. The D gene is left open where the match is weak. Clone sizes are given selectively: once, few, many, or a class where the clone is expanded.

j_gene: TRBJ2-3
d_gene: -
abundance: many
v_gene: TRBV2
CDR3nt: TGTGCCAGCAGTGAACAGGGTGGTAGAACAGATACGCAGTATTTT
CDR3aa: CASSEQGGRTDTQYF

j_gene: TRBJ2-3
d_gene: TRBD2
abundance: many
v_gene: TRBV6-1
CDR3nt: TGTGCCAGCAGGAAACCCGGACTAGCGGGGGCCACAGATACGCAGTATTTT
CDR3aa: CASRKPGLAGATDTQYF

j_gene: TRBJ2-1
d_gene: -
abundance: -
v_gene: TRBV12-3/TRBV12-4
CDR3nt: TGTGCCAGCAGTTTGAAGGCCTCCTACAATGAGCAGTTCTTC
CDR3aa: CASSLKASYNEQFF

j_gene: TRBJ2-7
d_gene: TRBD2
abundance: many
v_gene: TRBV20-1
CDR3nt: TGCAGTGCTAGTCCTAGCGGGGTTGGAGGGGCCTACGAGCAGTACTTC
CDR3aa: CSASPSGVGGAYEQYF

j_gene: TRBJ1-2
d_gene: TRBD1
abundance: -
v_gene: TRBV2
CDR3nt: TGTGCCAGCAGTGTTTGGCCCACAGGGGGTGGTAACTATGGCTACACCTTC
CDR3aa: CASSVWPTGGGNYGYTF

j_gene: TRBJ1-1
d_gene: TRBD1
abundance: few
v_gene: TRBV4-1
CDR3nt: TGCGCCAGCAGCGCACAGGGGGCAGGCACTGAAGCTTTCTTT
CDR3aa: CASSAQGAGTEAFF

j_gene: TRBJ1-1
d_gene: TRBD1
abundance: -
v_gene: TRBV2
CDR3nt: TGTGCCAGCCGGGGACAGGAGGTGCCTGAAGCTTTCTTT
CDR3aa: CASRGQEVPEAFF

j_gene: TRBJ1-4
d_gene: -
abundance: many
v_gene: TRBV6-1
CDR3nt: TGTGCCAGCAGGGCCCTTGCAACTAATGAAAAACTGTTTTTT
CDR3aa: CASRALATNEKLFF

j_gene: TRBJ2-1
d_gene: TRBD2
abundance: many
v_gene: TRBV7-2
CDR3nt: TGTGCCAGCAGCTTAAGACGACTAGCGCTAAGGAATGAGCAGTTCTTC
CDR3aa: CASSLRRLALRNEQFF

j_gene: TRBJ2-3
d_gene: -
abundance: few
v_gene: TRBV27
CDR3nt: TGTGCCAGCCGGCTGTGGGCCACAGATACGCAGTATTTT
CDR3aa: CASRLWATDTQYF

j_gene: TRBJ1-6
d_gene: -
abundance: many
v_gene: TRBV6-1
CDR3nt: TGTGCCACCACCGGGGGAGTCGGCATATCACCCCTCCACTTT
CDR3aa: CATTGGVGISPLHF

j_gene: TRBJ2-5
d_gene: -
abundance: few
v_gene: TRBV5-1
CDR3nt: TGCGCCAGCAGCTTATGGATCGGCTCACAAGAGACCCAGTACTTC
CDR3aa: CASSLWIGSQETQYF

j_gene: TRBJ1-5
d_gene: -
abundance: few
v_gene: TRBV2
CDR3nt: TGTGCCAGCAGTCAGTTTGGGGCAGGGAACAATCGGCCCCAGCATTTT
CDR3aa: CASSQFGAGNNRPQHF

j_gene: TRBJ2-1
d_gene: -
abundance: -
v_gene: TRBV19
CDR3nt: TGTGCCAGTAGTATAGGAGGGACGAGGGAGCAGTTCTTC
CDR3aa: CASSIGGTREQFF

j_gene: TRBJ2-1
d_gene: -
abundance: -
v_gene: TRBV12-3/TRBV12-4
CDR3nt: TGTGCCAGCAGACCTAGGGGGAATGAGCAGTTCTTC
CDR3aa: CASRPRGNEQFF

j_gene: TRBJ2-1
d_gene: -
abundance: many
v_gene: TRBV7-2
CDR3nt: TGTGCCAGCAGCTTAGCGACCGGGACCCCTTCCTACAATGAGCAGTTCTTC
CDR3aa: CASSLATGTPSYNEQFF

j_gene: TRBJ1-1
d_gene: -
abundance: -
v_gene: TRBV6-1
CDR3nt: TGTGCCATCAGGCGGGGAATGAACACTGAAGCTTTCTTT
CDR3aa: CAIRRGMNTEAFF

j_gene: TRBJ1-2
d_gene: -
abundance: many
v_gene: TRBV3-1
CDR3nt: TGTGCCAGCAGCCAAGAACTTCGGACGCAGTATGGCTACACCTTC
CDR3aa: CASSQELRTQYGYTF

j_gene: TRBJ1-1
d_gene: -
abundance: many
v_gene: TRBV12-3/TRBV12-4
CDR3nt: TGTGCCAGCAGCCTACGACACGGGGCGAACCCCAACACTGAAGCTTTCTTT
CDR3aa: CASSLRHGANPNTEAFF

j_gene: TRBJ2-4
d_gene: TRBD1
abundance: few
v_gene: TRBV24-1
CDR3nt: TGTGCCACCAGGGGACAGGGAGAAAACATTCAGTACTTC
CDR3aa: CATRGQGENIQYF

j_gene: TRBJ1-2
d_gene: TRBD1
abundance: few
v_gene: TRBV20-1
CDR3nt: TGCAGTGCTAGAGGACAGGGGGCCTACTATGGCTACACCTTC
CDR3aa: CSARGQGAYYGYTF

j_gene: TRBJ1-4
d_gene: TRBD1
abundance: -
v_gene: TRBV28
CDR3nt: TGTGCCGGAGGGGGCCTTAATGAAAAACTGTTTTTT
CDR3aa: CAGGGLNEKLFF

j_gene: TRBJ2-7
d_gene: TRBD1
abundance: many
v_gene: TRBV20-1
CDR3nt: TGCAGTGCTAGAGATCCTTGGACTCGGGACAGAGGCTACGAGCAGTACTTC
CDR3aa: CSARDPWTRDRGYEQYF

j_gene: TRBJ2-2
d_gene: -
abundance: -
v_gene: TRBV9
CDR3nt: TGTGCCAGCAGCGTAGCCGGGACTCCGAACACCGGGGAGCTGTTTTTT
CDR3aa: CASSVAGTPNTGELFF

j_gene: TRBJ2-3
d_gene: TRBD1
abundance: many
v_gene: TRBV20-1
CDR3nt: TGCAGTGCTAGAGATCGGGACAGGTTTACAGATACGCAGTATTTT
CDR3aa: CSARDRDRFTDTQYF

j_gene: TRBJ2-3
d_gene: TRBD2
abundance: -
v_gene: TRBV6-2/TRBV6-3
CDR3nt: TGTGCCAGCGGGGGACTAGCGGGAGGAGAGGATACGCAGTATTTT
CDR3aa: CASGGLAGGEDTQYF

j_gene: TRBJ2-3
d_gene: TRBD2
abundance: many
v_gene: TRBV27
CDR3nt: TGTGCCAGCAGTCTTCGAGCGGGAGGGCCATTGGATACGCAGTATTTT
CDR3aa: CASSLRAGGPLDTQYF

j_gene: TRBJ2-5
d_gene: -
abundance: many
v_gene: TRBV6-1
CDR3nt: TGTGCCAGCCTCCCCGCGGCGGGCCAAGAGACCCAGTACTTC
CDR3aa: CASLPAAGQETQYF

j_gene: TRBJ2-1
d_gene: TRBD1
abundance: many
v_gene: TRBV20-1
CDR3nt: TGCAGTGCTCTGACAGGGCTCTACAATGAGCAGTTCTTC
CDR3aa: CSALTGLYNEQFF

j_gene: TRBJ2-1
d_gene: -
abundance: -
v_gene: TRBV7-2
CDR3nt: TGTGCCAGCAGCCTCGACGACAATGAGCAGTTCTTC
CDR3aa: CASSLDDNEQFF

j_gene: TRBJ2-1
d_gene: TRBD1
abundance: many
v_gene: TRBV5-4
CDR3nt: TGTGCCAGCAGCTTGGCAGGGGGTATCCCCTACAATGAGCAGTTCTTC
CDR3aa: CASSLAGGIPYNEQFF

j_gene: TRBJ2-1
d_gene: TRBD2
abundance: few
v_gene: TRBV6-2/TRBV6-3
CDR3nt: TGTGCCAGCAGCCGCGGGAGTTCCTTCCCCAATGAGCAGTTCTTC
CDR3aa: CASSRGSSFPNEQFF

j_gene: TRBJ2-5
d_gene: -
abundance: -
v_gene: TRBV5-4
CDR3nt: TGTGCCAGCAGCCTGTGGGGGACGGAGACCCAGTACTTC
CDR3aa: CASSLWGTETQYF

j_gene: TRBJ2-2
d_gene: -
abundance: -
v_gene: TRBV6-5
CDR3nt: TGTGCCAGCATTTCCAGGACAGCGAACACCGGGGAGCTGTTTTTT
CDR3aa: CASISRTANTGELFF

j_gene: TRBJ2-5
d_gene: -
abundance: many
v_gene: TRBV3-1
CDR3nt: TGTGCCAGCAGCCAAGCCGCTAGCTTGGGGCCGTCAGAGACCCAGTACTTC
CDR3aa: CASSQAASLGPSETQYF

j_gene: TRBJ2-6
d_gene: -
abundance: -
v_gene: TRBV15
CDR3nt: TGTGCCACCAGCGGGGGGCACCTTAATTCTGGGGCCAACGTCCTGACTTTC
CDR3aa: CATSGGHLNSGANVLTF

j_gene: TRBJ1-5
d_gene: -
abundance: -
v_gene: TRBV10-2
CDR3nt: TGCGCCAGCAGTGAGTCAACTGGGGGGGTTGCGCATTTT
CDR3aa: CASSESTGGVAHF

j_gene: TRBJ1-1
d_gene: -
abundance: -
v_gene: TRBV5-1
CDR3nt: TGCGCCAGCAGCTTGAACGGGGACACTGAAGCTTTCTTT
CDR3aa: CASSLNGDTEAFF

j_gene: TRBJ2-7
d_gene: -
abundance: -
v_gene: TRBV29-1
CDR3nt: TGCAGCGTTTACGAGGGGGGCTCCTACGAGCAGTACTTC
CDR3aa: CSVYEGGSYEQYF

j_gene: TRBJ2-1
d_gene: -
abundance: few
v_gene: TRBV12-3/TRBV12-4
CDR3nt: TGTGCCAGCAGCGCAAATTCTGGGACTGGCCCGGGGGTAATGCAGTTCTTC
CDR3aa: CASSANSGTGPGVMQFF

j_gene: TRBJ2-7
d_gene: TRBD2
abundance: many
v_gene: TRBV27
CDR3nt: TGTGCCAGCAGCGGGACTAGAGAGGCCTACGAGCAGTACTTC
CDR3aa: CASSGTREAYEQYF

j_gene: TRBJ2-5
d_gene: -
abundance: few
v_gene: TRBV5-1
CDR3nt: TGCGCCAGCAGCTTGGTGGGGCAGGTTGGAGAGACCCAGTACTTC
CDR3aa: CASSLVGQVGETQYF

j_gene: TRBJ1-1
d_gene: -
abundance: -
v_gene: TRBV19
CDR3nt: TGTGCCAGTACCCTCGGCAGGGGCCTCACTGAAGCTTTCTTT
CDR3aa: CASTLGRGLTEAFF

j_gene: TRBJ2-1
d_gene: -
abundance: many
v_gene: TRBV24-1
CDR3nt: TGTGCCACCAGTGATTTATTAGGGTCCGGGTTTGATGAGCAGTTCTTC
CDR3aa: CATSDLLGSGFDEQFF

j_gene: TRBJ2-7
d_gene: TRBD1
abundance: -
v_gene: TRBV25-1
CDR3nt: TGTGCCAGCAGTGAATTGGGACAGGGGACTGAGCAGTACTTC
CDR3aa: CASSELGQGTEQYF

j_gene: TRBJ2-4
d_gene: TRBD2
abundance: -
v_gene: TRBV28
CDR3nt: TGTGCCAGCAGTTCTGGACAGGGTGGGAATAGCGGGAGGAGAGGTGCCAAAAACATTCAGTACTTC
CDR3aa: CASSSGQGGNSGRRGAKNIQYF

j_gene: TRBJ2-6
d_gene: -
abundance: many
v_gene: TRBV30
CDR3nt: TGTGCCTGGAGGACTGTGAGTCTGGGTAGCTCTGGGGCCAACGTCCTGACTTTC
CDR3aa: CAWRTVSLGSSGANVLTF

j_gene: TRBJ1-1
d_gene: TRBD1
abundance: many
v_gene: TRBV4-1
CDR3nt: TGCGCCAGCAGGCGAATACAGGGGGCGCCCACTGAAGCTTTCTTT
CDR3aa: CASRRIQGAPTEAFF

j_gene: TRBJ2-1
d_gene: TRBD2
abundance: many
v_gene: TRBV28
CDR3nt: TGTGCCAGCAGTTCCCCCGGGACTAGCGGGGTTAATGAGCAGTTCTTC
CDR3aa: CASSSPGTSGVNEQFF

j_gene: TRBJ1-2
d_gene: -
abundance: many
v_gene: TRBV20-1
CDR3nt: TGCAGTGCGGAAGACCGGGGCCAACGCTATGGCTACACCTTC
CDR3aa: CSAEDRGQRYGYTF

j_gene: TRBJ2-2
d_gene: -
abundance: -
v_gene: TRBV7-3
CDR3nt: TGTGCCAGCAGCTCACTAATAGACACCGGGGAGCTGTTTTTT
CDR3aa: CASSSLIDTGELFF

j_gene: TRBJ2-7
d_gene: TRBD2
abundance: -
v_gene: TRBV28
CDR3nt: TGTGCCAGCTTTCCGGGACTAGCGGGCTCCTACGAGCAGTACTTC
CDR3aa: CASFPGLAGSYEQYF

j_gene: TRBJ2-7
d_gene: -
abundance: many
v_gene: TRBV2
CDR3nt: TGTGCCAGCCTTTCCGGGCGGGGCTACGAGCAGTACTTC
CDR3aa: CASLSGRGYEQYF

j_gene: TRBJ2-3
d_gene: TRBD2
abundance: many
v_gene: TRBV20-1
CDR3nt: TGCAGTGCTATGGGCGGGAGGGGGACAGATACGCAGTATTTT
CDR3aa: CSAMGGRGTDTQYF

j_gene: TRBJ2-1
d_gene: -
abundance: many
v_gene: TRBV20-1
CDR3nt: TGCAGTGTTCCACCACCGGCTGGCAGCCCCAATGAGCAGTTCTTC
CDR3aa: CSVPPPAGSPNEQFF

j_gene: TRBJ2-2
d_gene: TRBD2
abundance: -
v_gene: TRBV5-1
CDR3nt: TGCGCCAGCAGCTTGGTTGCGGGAGGATCCACCGGGGAGCTGTTTTTT
CDR3aa: CASSLVAGGSTGELFF

j_gene: TRBJ2-5
d_gene: TRBD1
abundance: -
v_gene: TRBV7-9
CDR3nt: TGTGCCAGTAGCATAGGGACAGGGCGTGAGACCCAGTACTTC
CDR3aa: CASSIGTGRETQYF

j_gene: TRBJ1-5
d_gene: -
abundance: -
v_gene: TRBV20-1
CDR3nt: TGCAGTGCCCTGCGGGGCAGGGTTGATCAGCCCCAGCATTTT
CDR3aa: CSALRGRVDQPQHF

j_gene: TRBJ2-1
d_gene: TRBD1
abundance: many
v_gene: TRBV28
CDR3nt: TGTGCCAGCAGTTTACTGACAGGGGTTAACGAGCAGTTCTTC
CDR3aa: CASSLLTGVNEQFF